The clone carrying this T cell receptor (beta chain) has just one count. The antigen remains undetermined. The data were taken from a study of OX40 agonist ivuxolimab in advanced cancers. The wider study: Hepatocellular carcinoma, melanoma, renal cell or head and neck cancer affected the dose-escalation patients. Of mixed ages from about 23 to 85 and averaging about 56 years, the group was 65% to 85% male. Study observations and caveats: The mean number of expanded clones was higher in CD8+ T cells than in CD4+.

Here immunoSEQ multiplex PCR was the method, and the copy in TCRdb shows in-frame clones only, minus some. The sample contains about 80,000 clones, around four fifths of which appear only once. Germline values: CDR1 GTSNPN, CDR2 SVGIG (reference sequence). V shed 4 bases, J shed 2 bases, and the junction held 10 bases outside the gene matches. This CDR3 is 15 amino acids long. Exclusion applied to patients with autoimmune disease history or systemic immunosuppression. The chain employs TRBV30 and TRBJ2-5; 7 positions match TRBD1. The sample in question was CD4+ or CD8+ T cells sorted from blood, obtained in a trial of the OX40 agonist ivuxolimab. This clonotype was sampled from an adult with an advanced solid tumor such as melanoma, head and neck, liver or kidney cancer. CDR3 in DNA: TGTGCCTGGACCCCTATAGGGACAGTTCAAGAGACCCAGTACTTC. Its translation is CAWTPIGTVQETQYF.